This TCR beta chain was sequenced in a study of radiotherapy plus CTLA-4 blockade in lung cancer. Broader study findings: Strongest reported response predictors: early blood clone changes and post-radiation interferon-beta. An expansion of tumor-derived TCR clones occurred in blood after radiotherapy plus ipilimumab.

To note about this clone: Its antigen is not identified.

Libraries were prepared by immunoSEQ multiplex PCR; TCRdb keeps only in-frame clonotypes and omits some of them. This sample has tens of thousands of clones, with approximately 83% found just once. Germline CDR1 and CDR2: SNHLY and FYNNEI. CDR3 length: 15 residues. Trimming took 6 bases from V and 7 from J; bases not matched to a gene: 8. The rearrangement joins TRBV2 to TRBJ2-5, with 13 nucleotides matching TRBD2. This TCR derives from a human donor with non-small cell lung cancer who had a partial response to radiotherapy plus ipilimumab. The material was peripheral blood, obtained from a patient treated with radiotherapy plus ipilimumab. The CDR3 reads CASRRLAGGGGTQYF. For the CDR3, the DNA is TGTGCCAGCAGAAGACTAGCGGGAGGAGGTGGGACCCAGTACTTC.